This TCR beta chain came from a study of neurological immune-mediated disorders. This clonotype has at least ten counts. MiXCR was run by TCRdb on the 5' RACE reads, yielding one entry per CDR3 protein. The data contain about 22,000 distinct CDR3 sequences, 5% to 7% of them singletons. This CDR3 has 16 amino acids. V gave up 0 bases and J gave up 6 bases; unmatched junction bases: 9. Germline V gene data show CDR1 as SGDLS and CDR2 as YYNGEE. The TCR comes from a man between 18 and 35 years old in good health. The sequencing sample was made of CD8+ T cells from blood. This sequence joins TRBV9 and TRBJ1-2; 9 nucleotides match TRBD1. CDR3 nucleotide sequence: TGTGCCAGCAGCGTAGGAGCGGGTCGGACAGGGGATGGCTACACCTTC. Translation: CASSVGAGRTGDGYTF.